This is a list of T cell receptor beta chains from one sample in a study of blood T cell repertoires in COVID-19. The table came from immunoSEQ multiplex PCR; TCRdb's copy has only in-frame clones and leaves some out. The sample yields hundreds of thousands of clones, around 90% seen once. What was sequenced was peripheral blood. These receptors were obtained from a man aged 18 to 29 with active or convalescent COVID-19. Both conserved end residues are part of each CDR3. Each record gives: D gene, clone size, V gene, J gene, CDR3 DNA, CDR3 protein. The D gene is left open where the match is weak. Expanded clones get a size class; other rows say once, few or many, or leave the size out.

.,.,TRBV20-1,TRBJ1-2,TGCAGTGCTACCACAGGCTATGGCTACACCTTC,CSATTGYGYTF
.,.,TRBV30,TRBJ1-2,TGTGCCTGGAGTGTTTTTAGCGACGGCGGCCAATATGGCTACACCTTC,CAWSVFSDGGQYGYTF
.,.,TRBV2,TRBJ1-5,TGTGCCAGTCGAGGGGGGGGTGACAATCAGCCCCAGCATTTT,CASRGGGDNQPQHF
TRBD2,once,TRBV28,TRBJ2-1,TGTGCCAGCAGTTTACCGGGTGTAGCGGGAGAGGTCAATGAGCAGTTCTTC,CASSLPGVAGEVNEQFF
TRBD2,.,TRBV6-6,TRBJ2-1,TGTGCCAGCAGTTACGGGGGGGGTGATAATGAGCAGTTCTTC,CASSYGGGDNEQFF
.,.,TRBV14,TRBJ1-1,TGTGCCAGCAGCCAAGATAGTCCAGGGGAAGCTGAAGCTTTCTTT,CASSQDSPGEAEAFF
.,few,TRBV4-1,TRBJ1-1,TGCGCCAGCAGCCAAGGGGCAGGGCCGAACACTGAAGCTTTCTTT,CASSQGAGPNTEAFF
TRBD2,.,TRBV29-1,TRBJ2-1,TGCAGCGTTGAACCCGGGGCGGGAGAGAGAGAATCAAGCTCCTACAATGAGCAGTTCTTC,CSVEPGAGERESSSYNEQFF
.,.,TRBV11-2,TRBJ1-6,TGTGCCAGCAGCTTCCCGGGTTGGAATTCACCCCTCCACTTT,CASSFPGWNSPLHF
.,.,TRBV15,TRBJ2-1,TGTGCCACCAGCAAACTGACGGTCGTAGCATACAATGAGCAGTTCTTC,CATSKLTVVAYNEQFF
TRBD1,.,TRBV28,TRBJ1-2,TGTGCCAGCAGTTGGGCGACAGGGGTTGATGGCTACACCTTC,CASSWATGVDGYTF
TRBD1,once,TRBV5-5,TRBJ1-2,TGTGCCAGCAGGGGACAGGATTACTATGGCTACACCTTC,CASRGQDYYGYTF
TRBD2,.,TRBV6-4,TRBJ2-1,TGTGCCAGCAGTGCTACTAGCGGGGGGGCCTATGAGCAGTTCTTC,CASSATSGGAYEQFF
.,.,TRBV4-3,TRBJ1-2,TGCGCCAGCAGCCAAGATACAGGGAGGGACTATGGCTACACCTTC,CASSQDTGRDYGYTF
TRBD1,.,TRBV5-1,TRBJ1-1,TGCGCCAGCAGGTATGACAGGGGGCTCACTGAAGCTTTCTTT,CASRYDRGLTEAFF
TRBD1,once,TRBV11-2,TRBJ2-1,TGTGCCAGCAGCTTAGATCCAGGGCAGGGGGAAACTCTTGAGCAGTTCTTC,CASSLDPGQGETLEQFF
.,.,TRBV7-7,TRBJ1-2,TGTGCCAGCAGTCATGAATCCGACAGGTCCCGATATGGCTACACCTTC,CASSHESDRSRYGYTF
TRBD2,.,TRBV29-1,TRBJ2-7,TGCAGCGTTGTTAGCGGGAGCTCCTACGAGCAGTACTTC,CSVVSGSSYEQYF
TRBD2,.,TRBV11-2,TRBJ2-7,TGTGCCAGCAGCTCCCTTCTAGCGGCGGGTCGGGGGTACTTC,CASSSLLAAGRGYF
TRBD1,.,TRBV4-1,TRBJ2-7,TGCGCCAGCAGCCAAGGTCCGACAGGGCGCGAGCAGTACTTC,CASSQGPTGREQYF
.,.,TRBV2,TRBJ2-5,TGTGCCAGCAGTGACCAGGGCCGGAGGGGTGGGACCCAGTACTTC,CASSDQGRRGGTQYF
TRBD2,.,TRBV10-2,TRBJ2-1,TGCGCCAGCAGCCCCGGACTAGCGGGGGTGGATGGGCAGTTCTTC,CASSPGLAGVDGQFF
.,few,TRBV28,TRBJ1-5,TGTGCCAGCAGTTCCACTAACGGGGGAGGTCAGCCCCAGCATTTT,CASSSTNGGGQPQHF
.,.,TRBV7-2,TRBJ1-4,TGTGCCAGCAGCACCCAGACAGGAGTAACTAATGAAAAACTGTTTTTT,CASSTQTGVTNEKLFF